These 25 T cell receptor beta chains were sequenced from one sample in a study of T cells in Graves' hyperthyroidism and ophthalmopathy. The CDR3 regions of TCR beta were amplified from RNA transcripts. HTBI primers drove first-round RT-PCR of the TCR CDR3. Via MiXCR, TCRdb re-called the multiplex PCR reads, giving one row per CDR3 protein. The sample yields 550,000 to 600,000 distinct CDR3 sequences, about half seen once. What was sequenced was peripheral blood or thyroid tissue (not recorded which). Every receptor here comes from an adult woman with Graves' disease, either hyperthyroidism or ophthalmopathy (not recorded which).

This clonotype came up a few times. The chain joins TRBV24-1 to TRBJ1-2; 8 nucleotides match TRBD1. The CDR3 consists of 15 residues. Per the germline V gene, CDR1 is KGHDR and CDR2 is SFDVKD. V was clipped by 4 bases and J by 0 bases; unmatched bases: 3. The CDR3 nucleotides read TGTGCCACCAGTGACACGGGACAGGCTAACTATGGCTACACCTTC. Translated, it gives CATSDTGQANYGYTF.

The chain links TRBV6-5 to TRBJ2-7; TRBD1 might be the D (6 bases). Per germline, CDR1 MNHEY and CDR2 SVGAGI. This CDR3 is built from 13 residues. Trimming took off 5 bases at V and 5 bases at J, with 13 bases between the two ends. Here the CDR3 DNA reads TGTGCCAGCAGTGAAGGACAGTTCGACGAGCAGTACTTC. As protein: CASSEGQFDEQYF.

This chain links TRBV29-1 with TRBJ1-2; TRBD1 matches 7 bases. V shed 4 bases and J 5 bases; nucleotides not matched to a gene: 7. The CDR3 consists of 13 residues. The germline CDR1 and CDR2 sequences are SQVTM and ANQGSEA. The CDR3 region has the DNA TGCAGCGTTGGACAGGGCTGGGGGTATGGCTACACCTTC. Translating gives CSVGQGWGYGYTF. The full variable domain, in which reference TRBV29-1 and TRBJ1-2 provide the parts outside the CDR3, is SAVISQKPSRDICQRGTSLTIQCQVDSQVTMMFWYRQQPGQSLTLIATANQGSEATYESGFVIDKFPISRPNLTFSTLTVSNMSPEDSSIYLCSVGQGWGYGYTFGSGTRLTVV.

There are many counts of this clonotype. The rearrangement joins TRBV6-8 to TRBJ1-6; maybe TRBD1 (6 bases). Germline CDR1 and CDR2: MNHGY and SAAAGT. There are 13 residues in the CDR3. The V end lost 0 bases, the J end lost 11 bases, and 8 bases lay between the germline ends. The DNA of the CDR3 is TGTGCCAGCAGTTACTCGAGGGGGGCACCCCTCCACTTT. It translates to CASSYSRGAPLHF.

The V and J genes are TRBV29-1 and TRBJ2-7; 7 bases align to TRBD2. CDR1 and CDR2 (germline): SQVTM, ANQGSEA. The CDR3 covers 16 residues. V dropped 8 bases and J dropped 2; count of bases not matched to a gene: 18. CDR3 loop: CSLSGGGLSYPYEQYF. CDR3 DNA: TGCAGCTTATCGGGGGGAGGCCTTTCTTACCCCTACGAGCAGTACTTC.

The chain links TRBV7-6 to TRBJ1-2; 8 bases map to TRBD1. J lost 0 bases, V lost 3 bases, and 9 bases had no gene match. This CDR3 is 17 amino acids long. Germline assignment: CDR1 SGHVS and CDR2 FNYEAQ. The CDR3 spells CASSLEPRTGSNYGYTF. In DNA form, the CDR3 reads TGTGCCAGCAGCTTGGAACCAAGGACAGGGTCTAACTATGGCTACACCTTC. The full variable domain, its missing parts supplied by reference TRBV7-6 and TRBJ1-2, is GAGVSQSPRYKVTKRGQDVALRCDPISGHVSLYWYRQALGQGPEFLTYFNYEAQQDKSGLPNDRFSAERPEGSISTLTIQRTEQRDSAMYRCASSLEPRTGSNYGYTFGSGTRLTVV.

The V call is TRBV10-2, the J call TRBJ2-7, with 10 bases aligning to TRBD2. Germline lookup yields CDR1 WSHSY and CDR2 SAAADI. The V segment lost 6 bases and the J segment 2 bases; nucleotides outside the gene matches: 16. The CDR3 is 18 amino acids. CDR3 loop: CASSLGWASGSDTYEQYF. The CDR3, as DNA: TGCGCCAGCAGCCTGGGGTGGGCTAGCGGGAGTGATACCTACGAGCAGTACTTC.

The V gene is TRBV7-2, the J gene TRBJ1-1; no reliable D call. V was pared by 1 base and J by 4 bases, with 10 bases between. The CDR3 runs to 14 residues. Looked up from germline, CDR1 is SGHTA and CDR2 is FQGNSA. CDR3 loop: CASSLEAGSTEAFF. CDR3 bases: TGTGCCAGCAGCTTAGAGGCGGGGAGCACTGAAGCTTTCTTT.

In this sample, this clonotype turned up a few times. One base away lies a much larger clone, so this may be a sequencing read error. V is TRBV20-1 and J is TRBJ1-6; no reliable D call. Trimming left V 0 bases short and J 5 bases short, with 14 bases between. Per the germline V gene, CDR1 is DFQATT and CDR2 is SNEGSKA (reference sequence). CDR3 size: 16 residues. CDR3 residues: CSARDPSQTNNSPLHF. DNA of the CDR3: TGCAGTGCTAGAGATCCCTCTCAGACTAATAATTCACCCCTCCACTTT.

The chain carries TRBV7-8 and TRBJ1-1; TRBD1 agrees at 8 bases. Looked up from germline, CDR1 is SGHVS and CDR2 is FQNEAQ. This CDR3 has 13 residues. Unmatched junction bases numbered 3, after V lost 3 bases and J lost 6 bases. The CDR3 spells CASSFLGQAEAFF. CDR3 in DNA: TGTGCCAGCAGCTTTCTGGGACAGGCTGAAGCTTTCTTT.

The chain links TRBV10-3 to TRBJ2-3, with D possibly TRBD1 on 6 matching bases. This CDR3 spans 14 amino acids. CDR1 is ENHRY and CDR2 is SYGVKD in the germline V gene. V was pared by 9 bases and J by 0 bases, with 13 bases between. The CDR3 sequence: CAISDRVSTDTQYF. DNA for the CDR3: TGTGCCATTTCGGACAGAGTTAGCACAGATACGCAGTATTTT.

The V gene is TRBV19, the J gene TRBJ1-4; D is unclear. Germline lookup yields CDR1 LNHDA and CDR2 SQIVND (reference sequence). Trimming left V 5 bases short and J 11 bases short, with 9 bases between. The CDR3 sequence is 11 residues long. Here the CDR3 reads CASSSTRKLFF. DNA for the CDR3: TGTGCCAGTAGTTCGACTAGGAAACTGTTTTTT.

This clonotype was observed at least ten times. Mismatch with germline at one junction end may stem from a read error. The V and J genes are TRBV7-9 and TRBJ2-5, with D perhaps assigned TRBD1 or TRBD2 (5 bases each). This CDR3 contains 16 residues. CDR1 SEHNR and CDR2 FQNEAQ come from the germline V gene (reference sequence). Here the CDR3 reads CASSYPGTPLSETRYF. CDR3 in DNA: TGTGCCAGCAGCTACCCCGGGACGCCGTTGTCGGAGACCCGGTACTTC.

There are a few counts of this clonotype. This sequence joins TRBV7-9 and TRBJ2-7, with 10 positions matching TRBD1. Per germline, CDR1 SEHNR and CDR2 FQNEAQ (reference sequence). V dropped 6 bases and J dropped 6; count of bases not matched to a gene: 5. The CDR3 sequence is 13 residues long. The chain's CDR3 is CASSRQGASEQYF. The CDR3 DNA follows: TGTGCCAGCAGTCGACAGGGGGCCAGCGAGCAGTACTTC.

The V gene is TRBV20-1, the J gene TRBJ2-7; perhaps D is TRBD1 or TRBD2 (5 bases each). Trimming removed 6 bases from V and 0 bases from J, with 12 bases in between. The CDR3 sequence is 13 residues long. CDR1 is DFQATT, CDR2 SNEGSKA, per germline (reference sequence). The CDR3 sequence: CSAPTGTSYEQYF. Here the CDR3 DNA reads TGCAGTGCCCCCACTGGGACCTCCTACGAGCAGTACTTC.

This clonotype was recorded many times. The chain joins TRBV6-5 to TRBJ2-2, with 11 bases lining up with TRBD1. Looked up from germline, CDR1 is MNHEY and CDR2 is SVGAGI. With V trimmed by 6 bases and J by 3 bases, 6 bases remained unmatched. This CDR3 spans 16 amino acids. This CDR3 is CASSLRTGGHTGELFF. CDR3 DNA sequence: TGTGCCAGCAGCCTCCGGACAGGGGGCCACACCGGGGAGCTGTTTTTT.

J is TRBJ1-5 and V is TRBV5-6; D unresolved. With 3 bases removed from V and 11 bases from J, the gap between germline ends came to 21 bases. The CDR3 totals 15 residues. The germline CDR1 and CDR2 sequences are SGHDT and YYEEEE. The CDR3 DNA follows: TGTGCCAGCAGCTCGATGGGCCTTCATCAAGAGACCCAGCATTTT. This codes for CASSSMGLHQETQHF.

The V and J genes are TRBV20-1 and TRBJ1-5; D not certain. The CDR3 sequence is 14 residues long. The V gene's germline CDR1 is DFQATT and CDR2 SNEGSKA (reference sequence). The V end lost 6 bases, the J end lost 4 bases, and 16 bases lay between the germline ends. Written as DNA, the CDR3 is TGCAGTGCCACCCTTTCTTCCGTTAATCAGCCCCAGCATTTT. Translating it yields CSATLSSVNQPQHF.

The table lists this clonotype with many counts. The chain carries TRBV29-1 and TRBJ2-5; a weak D match, TRBD2 (5 bases). In germline, CDR1 is SQVTM, CDR2 ANQGSEA. This CDR3 contains 13 residues. Deletions cut 3 bases from V and 5 bases from J, with 13 bases between. The CDR3, as DNA: TGCAGCGTTGAGGGTGAGGGTGTGGAGACCCAGTACTTC. It translates to CSVEGEGVETQYF.

The CDR3 here is CASVGFGQDSTIYF. The CDR3 DNA reads as TGTGCCAGCGTTGGATTCGGCCAGGACTCCACCATATATTTT. The chain carries TRBV7-8 and TRBJ1-3; D gene unclear. The CDR3 length is 14 residues. Germline V gene data show CDR1 as SGHVS and CDR2 as FQNEAQ. The V gene lost 8 bases and the J gene lost 9 bases, with 20 bases spanning the gap.

This clonotype showed up many times. The rearrangement uses TRBV5-4 and TRBJ1-2; unclear D gene. The CDR3 covers 15 residues. CDR1 is SGHNT, CDR2 YYREEE, per germline (reference sequence). Trimming took off 0 bases at V and 2 bases at J, with 11 bases between the two ends. CDR3 nucleotide sequence: TGTGCCAGCAGCTTGGCAATAAAGGGAAACTATGGCTACACCTTC. It encodes CASSLAIKGNYGYTF.

This chain links TRBV25-1 with TRBJ2-5, with TRBD2 matching over 11 bases. Per germline, CDR1 MGHDK and CDR2 SYGVNS. CDR3 length: 17 amino acids. V was clipped by 6 bases and J by 5 bases; unmatched bases: 14. For the CDR3, the DNA is TGTGCCAGCAGCCCTAGCGGGAGGCTCCCGGCGACGGAGACCCAGTACTTC. Its translation: CASSPSGRLPATETQYF.

With regard to this clonotype: A much more abundant neighbour one base away suggests this may be a read error. The chain carries TRBV7-2 and TRBJ1-5, with TRBD1 as a possible D gene (5 bases). Germline loops: CDR1 SGHTA, CDR2 FQGNSA. Trimming shortened V by 5 bases and J by 5 bases, and 13 bases separated the two germline ends. The CDR3 covers 14 residues. The CDR3 protein is CASSPGRVYQPQHF. The CDR3 DNA reads TGTGCCAGCAGCCCGGGCAGGGTTTATCAGCCCCAGCATTTT. Looking up the rest from reference TRBV7-2 and TRBJ1-5 gives the full variable domain: GAGVSQSPSNKVTEKGKDVELRCDPISGHTALYWYRQSLGQGLEFLIYFQGNSAPDKSGLPSDRFSAERTGGSVSTLTIQRTQQEDSAVYLCASSPGRVYQPQHFGDGTRLSIL.

This clonotype has ten or more counts. V is TRBV7-2 and J is TRBJ1-5; D may be TRBD1 (5 bases). Per germline, CDR1 SGHTA and CDR2 FQGNSA. The V end was cut by 7 bases, the J end by 6 bases, with 22 bases between. This CDR3 is 16 amino acids long. CDR3 sequence reads: CASTQGRRAGSQPQHF. CDR3 nucleotide sequence: TGTGCCAGCACCCAGGGTAGGCGGGCAGGGTCTCAGCCCCAGCATTTT.

This rearrangement joins TRBV29-1 to TRBJ1-1; D is uncertain. Germline V CDR1 and CDR2: SQVTM, ANQGSEA. There are 11 residues in the CDR3. Trimming cost V 8 bases and J 1 base, with 8 bases left between them. CDR3 sequence: CSLERNTEAFF. The CDR3 coding sequence is TGCAGCTTAGAGAGGAACACTGAAGCTTTCTTT.